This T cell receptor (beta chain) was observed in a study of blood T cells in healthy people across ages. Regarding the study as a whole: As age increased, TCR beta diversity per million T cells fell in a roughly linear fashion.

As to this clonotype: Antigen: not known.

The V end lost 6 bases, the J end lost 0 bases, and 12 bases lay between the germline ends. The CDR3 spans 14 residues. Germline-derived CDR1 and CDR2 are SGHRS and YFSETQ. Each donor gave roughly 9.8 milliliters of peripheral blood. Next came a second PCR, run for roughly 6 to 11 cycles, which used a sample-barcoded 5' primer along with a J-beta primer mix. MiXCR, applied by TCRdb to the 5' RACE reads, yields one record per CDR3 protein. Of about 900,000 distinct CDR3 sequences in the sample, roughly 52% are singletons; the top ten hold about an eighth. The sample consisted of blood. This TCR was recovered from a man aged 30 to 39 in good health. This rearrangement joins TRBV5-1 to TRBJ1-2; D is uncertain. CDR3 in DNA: TGCGCCAGCACCCTACTACCGACTAACTATGGCTACACCTTC. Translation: CASTLLPTNYGYTF. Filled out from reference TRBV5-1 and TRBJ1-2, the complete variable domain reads KAGVTQTPRYLIKTRGQQVTLSCSPISGHRSVSWYQQTPGQGLQFLFEYFSETQRNKGNFPGRFSGRQFSNSRSEMNVSTLELGDSALYLCASTLLPTNYGYTFGSGTRLTVV.